This TCR beta chain appears in the sequencing data of a study of blood T cell repertoires in COVID-19. The repertoire was sequenced with immunoSEQ multiplex PCR; TCRdb's copy has only in-frame clones and lacks some. The sample lists about 260,000 clones, over 75% occurring once. The CDR3 contains 16 residues. V trimming: 2 bases; J trimming: 9 bases; junction bases outside the gene matches: 16. The germline CDR1 and CDR2 sequences are GTSNPN and SVGIG (reference sequence). The clonotype comes from a woman between 18 and 29 years old who had recovered from COVID-19. V is TRBV30 and J is TRBJ2-1, with 7 bases aligning to TRBD1. Sequenced sample: PBMCs or T cells enriched from blood (not recorded which). This CDR3 reads CAWSQPTGTDFFEQFF. For the CDR3, the DNA is TGTGCCTGGAGTCAACCTACCGGGACAGACTTTTTTGAGCAGTTCTTC.